This T cell receptor beta chain was obtained from a study of shared clonotypes between healthy human individuals. At the level of the study: Each donor had three CD4 naive, three CD4 memory, two CD8 naive and one CD8 memory plate.

Within Nashville, Tennessee resided all donors, each a Caucasian adult. A split of CD4+ cells into CD45RA+ naive and CD45RA-negative memory subsets was performed. Profiled with immunoSEQ multiplex PCR; TCRdb holds only in-frame clones, not every one. The data contain hundreds of thousands of clones, around 67% of them singletons. Concerning this clone itself: Its specificity is unknown.

Germline CDR1 is SGHDN and CDR2 is FVKESK. Trimming cost V 5 bases and J 0 bases, with 10 bases left between them. This CDR3 has 15 amino acids. Study results and limitations: Naive CD4 clonotypes were shared across a handful of donors at roughly 5.5%.

The clonotype originates from a man aged 25-45 years in good health. The sequenced sample consisted of memory CD4+ T cells sorted from blood. Subset of the sample: CD45RA-negative fraction. The V call is TRBV14, the J call TRBJ1-4, with D perhaps matching TRBD1 (5 bases). This chain's CDR3 is CASSAQGATNEKLFF. The CDR3 DNA reads as TGTGCCAGCAGCGCCCAGGGAGCAACTAATGAAAAACTGTTTTTT.